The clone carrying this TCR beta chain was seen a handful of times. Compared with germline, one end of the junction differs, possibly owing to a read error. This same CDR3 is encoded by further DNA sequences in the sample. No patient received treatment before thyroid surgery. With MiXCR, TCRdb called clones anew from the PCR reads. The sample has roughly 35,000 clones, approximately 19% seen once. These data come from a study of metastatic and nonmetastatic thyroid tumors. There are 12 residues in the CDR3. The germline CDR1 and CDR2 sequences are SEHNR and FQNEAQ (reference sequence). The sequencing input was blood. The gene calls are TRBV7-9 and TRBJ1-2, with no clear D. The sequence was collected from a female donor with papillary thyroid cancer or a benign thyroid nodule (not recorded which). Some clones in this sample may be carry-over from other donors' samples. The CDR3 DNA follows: TGCGCCAGCAGGAACGGGAGCTATGGATACACCTTC. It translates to CASRNGSYGYTF.